A single sample is the source of the 17 T cell receptor beta chains below, sequenced in a study of cytomegalovirus exposure and HLA in healthy donors. This PCR relied on a set of 60 Vbeta primers and 13 Jbeta primers. Sequencing used immunoSEQ multiplex PCR; TCRdb keeps in-frame clones, though not all of them. This sample has 95,000 to 100,000 clones; approximately 77% occur once, and the top ten carry over 6%. Sequenced input: PBMCs. These TCRs come from a female donor in good health and CMV-seronegative.

In this sample, this clone turned up once. The chain combines TRBV28 with TRBJ2-1; D unresolved. CDR1 and CDR2 (germline): MDHEN, SYDVKM. V was cut by 1 base and J by 0 bases, with 7 bases left in between. CDR3 length equals 15 residues. The DNA for the CDR3 is TGTGCCAGCAGTTTATCTGGCAGCTCCTACAATGAGCAGTTCTTC. This codes for CASSLSGSSYNEQFF.

The rearrangement joins TRBV9 to TRBJ1-3; perhaps TRBD1 as D (5 bases). The CDR3 consists of 17 residues. Trimming left V 0 bases short and J 0 bases short, with 13 bases between. Germline V gene sequence: CDR1 SGDLS, CDR2 YYNGEE. The CDR3 DNA reads as TGTGCCAGCAGCGTAGCTGCAGGGTCCCGCTCTGGAAACACCATATATTTT. Its translation is CASSVAAGSRSGNTIYF.

The gene calls are TRBV7-8 and TRBJ1-1; TRBD1 agrees at 7 bases. CDR3 length: 16 residues. The junction had 7 bases not matched to a gene; V was cut back by 3 bases and J by 0 bases. Germline V gives CDR1 SGHVS, CDR2 FQNEAQ. The CDR3 nucleotides are TGTGCCAGCAGCTTCCCGGCAGGGGGTATGAACACTGAAGCTTTCTTT. Translating gives CASSFPAGGMNTEAFF.

CDR3 sequence reads: CASESSSGRTDTQYF. The CDR3 DNA follows: TGTGCCAGCGAATCCTCTAGCGGCCGCACAGATACGCAGTATTTT. This sequence joins TRBV6-4 and TRBJ2-3; 7 positions match TRBD2. The CDR3 extends over 15 amino acids. Trimming cost V 8 bases and J 1 base; bases outside gene matches: 9. The V gene's germline CDR1 is MRHNA and CDR2 SNTAGT.

The count of this clone is one. V is TRBV4-3 and J is TRBJ1-4; 8 bases line up with TRBD1. The CDR3 is 19 residues long. Germline values: CDR1 LGHNA, CDR2 YSLEER. Trimming cost V 1 base and J 0 bases; bases outside gene matches: 10. CDR3 in amino acids: CASSQAFWGQAATNEKLFF. Here the CDR3 DNA reads TGCGCCAGCAGCCAAGCGTTTTGGGGACAGGCGGCAACTAATGAAAAACTGTTTTTT.

The genes are TRBV7-9 and TRBJ2-5; 7 bases map to TRBD1. The end of the DNA is better explained by TRBJ2-7, so the J call may be wrong. This CDR3 contains 16 residues. Germline V gene lookup returns CDR1 SEHNR and CDR2 FQNEAQ (reference sequence). The CDR3 sequence is CASSAWDSPIVDEQYF. The CDR3 region has the DNA TGTGCCAGCAGCGCATGGGACAGCCCGATCGTCGACGAGCAGTACTTC.

This clone was observed a single time. This rearrangement joins TRBV30 to TRBJ1-3; weak D call: TRBD1 (5 bases). Germline CDR1 reads GTSNPN; CDR2 reads SVGIG (reference sequence). This CDR3 region has 14 residues. V lost 2 bases, J lost 7 bases, and 15 bases lay in between. The CDR3 reads CAWSQGVGGNTIYF. CDR3 sequence (DNA): TGTGCCTGGAGTCAAGGGGTTGGTGGTAACACCATATATTTT.

CDR3 sequence reads: CASSDEGSNYGYTF. The CDR3, as DNA: TGTGCCAGCAGTGATGAGGGTTCTAACTATGGCTACACCTTC. This sequence joins TRBV2 and TRBJ1-2; D gene ambiguous. Germline V gene data show CDR1 as SNHLY and CDR2 as FYNNEI. V gave up 3 bases and J gave up 0 bases, with 8 bases separating them. The CDR3 totals 14 residues.

V gene TRBV21-1 combines with J gene TRBJ1-1; TRBD1, the table's D call, was not compared with the DNA. TRBV21-1 is a pseudogene locus. This CDR3 is built from 12 residues. CDR3 sequence reads: CASMDRVIEAFF. Written as DNA, the CDR3 is TGTGCCAGCATGGACAGGGTAATTGAAGCTTTCTTT.

This sequence joins TRBV7-3 and TRBJ2-3, with D possibly TRBD2 on 5 matching bases. Germline V gene lookup returns CDR1 SGHTA and CDR2 FQGTGA. V was trimmed by 1 base and J by 3 bases, leaving 14 bases between them. This CDR3 spans 16 amino acids. The CDR3 sequence is CASSLSLGRVTDTQYF. As DNA, the CDR3 is TGTGCCAGCAGCTTAAGTTTAGGGCGGGTTACAGATACGCAGTATTTT. Using reference TRBV7-3 and TRBJ2-3 for the parts outside the CDR3, the full variable domain is GAGVSQTPSNKVTEKGKYVELRCDPISGHTALYWYRQSLGQGPEFLIYFQGTGAADDSGLPNDRFFAVRPEGSVSTLKIQRTERGDSAVYLCASSLSLGRVTDTQYFGPGTRLTVL.

The sample holds one count of this clone. The gene calls are TRBV7-8 and TRBJ2-4; possibly TRBD2 for D (5 bases). Looked up from germline, CDR1 is SGHVS and CDR2 is FQNEAQ. V was cut by 7 bases and J by 7 bases, with 14 bases left in between. There are 13 residues in the CDR3. The CDR3 coding sequence is TGTGCCAGCAAGCGACAAACGGGGAACATTCAGTACTTC. Protein sequence: CASKRQTGNIQYF.

For the CDR3, the DNA is TGTGCCAGCAGTCGACTAGCGACCTACAATGAGCAGTTCTTC. The encoded protein is CASSRLATYNEQFF. The chain couples TRBV7-2 to TRBJ2-1; 8 positions agree with TRBD2. The junction had 3 bases not matched to a gene; V was cut back by 6 bases and J by 2 bases. The germline V gene encodes CDR1 SGHTA and CDR2 FQGNSA. CDR3 length: 14 residues.

The rearrangement joins TRBV6-6 to TRBJ2-1; D may be TRBD2 (7 bases). V dropped 0 bases and J dropped 7 bases, with 16 bases sitting between them. This CDR3 contains 16 residues. Per the germline V gene, CDR1 is MNHNY and CDR2 is SVGAGI (reference sequence). CDR3 sequence reads: CASSYSTGWEGNEQFF. In nucleotides, the CDR3 is TGTGCCAGCAGTTACTCCACAGGGTGGGAGGGAAATGAGCAGTTCTTC.

This clone appeared a few times. The rearrangement joins TRBV19 to TRBJ2-7; 7 nucleotides match TRBD1. Germline CDR1 reads LNHDA; CDR2 reads SQIVND (reference sequence). After removal of 5 bases from V and 7 bases from J, the junction contained 8 bases not matched to a gene. The CDR3 totals 13 residues. The CDR3 DNA reads as TGTGCCAGTAGTGACGGACAGGTGGGAGAGCAGTACTTC. Protein sequence: CASSDGQVGEQYF.

V is TRBV19 and J is TRBJ2-5; 7 bases agree with TRBD1. V dropped 6 bases and J dropped 5; count of bases not matched to a gene: 6. Germline-derived CDR1 and CDR2 are LNHDA and SQIVND (reference sequence). The CDR3 extends over 13 amino acids. The CDR3 DNA is TGTGCCAGTAGCGGGGACAGACGGGAGACCCAGTACTTC. This encodes CASSGDRRETQYF.

As for this clone: The junction does not match germline at one end; this may be a read error. The J gene is TRBJ2-2, the V gene TRBV7-7, with D perhaps TRBD1 (6 bases). The CDR3 extends over 14 amino acids. Germline V lookup: CDR1 SSHAT, CDR2 FNYEAQ (reference sequence). The CDR3 DNA reads TGTGCTAGCAAGCCAGGGGAGAAGACCGGGGAGCTGTTTTTT. Translating gives CASKPGEKTGELFF.

The chain recombines TRBV19 with TRBJ1-5, with TRBD1 matching over 9 bases. The CDR3 consists of 17 residues. Trimming at V came to 3 bases and at J to 2 bases, leaving 8 bases not matched to a gene. Germline V gives CDR1 LNHDA, CDR2 SQIVND (reference sequence). The CDR3 nucleotides read TGTGCCAGTAGTATGGGGGACAGGGCGCGTGGCAATCAGCCCCAGCATTTT. As protein: CASSMGDRARGNQPQHF.